The TCR beta chain under discussion was sequenced for a study of shared clonotypes between healthy human individuals. Clones were read by immunoSEQ multiplex PCR, and TCRdb kept only the in-frame ones, dropping some. The profile shows under 2.5 million clones, around 90% of them singletons. Sequencing was performed on naive CD4+ T cells from PBMCs. This sample's subset: CD45RA+ positively selected. This receptor was obtained from a young man in good health. Some clones in this sample may be carry-over from other donors' samples.

CDR3 protein: CASSDSGQAYNEQFF. CDR3 nucleotides: TGTGCCAGCAGCGACTCCGGACAGGCCTACAATGAGCAGTTCTTC. The chain recombines TRBV7-3 with TRBJ2-1, with TRBD1 matching over 7 bases. V was pared by 5 bases and J by 2 bases, with 6 bases of the junction left unmatched. CDR1 and CDR2 from the germline V gene are SGHTA and FQGTGA. The CDR3 has 15 residues.